A single sample gave rise to the 30 T cell receptor beta chains below, sequenced in a study of cytomegalovirus exposure and HLA in healthy donors. PCR amplification relied on 60 Vbeta primers (plus 13 Jbeta primers). Assay: immunoSEQ multiplex PCR; the TCRdb copy retains only in-frame clones and omits some. Of 90,000 to 120,000 clones listed, around three quarters were seen once; the top ten hold roughly 3.7%. The sequencing sample was made of PBMCs. All receptors derive from a female donor in good health and CMV-seropositive.

The chain is built from TRBV6-1 and TRBJ2-7; a weak D match, TRBD1 (5 bases). The CDR3 consists of 13 residues. V lost 3 bases and J 5 bases, leaving 11 bases between the germline ends. Germline CDR1 MNHNS, CDR2 SASEGT. The CDR3 protein is CASSDKGFHEQYF. The CDR3 coding sequence is TGTGCCAGCAGTGATAAGGGGTTCCACGAGCAGTACTTC.

V and J are TRBV2 and TRBJ2-1; 11 bases align to TRBD2. Trimming took 6 bases from V and 4 from J; bases not matched to a gene: 8. The germline CDR1 and CDR2 sequences are SNHLY and FYNNEI. This CDR3 has 16 residues. The CDR3 nucleotides read TGTGCCAGCAGGAATGTGGGACTAGCGGATTACAATGAGCAGTTCTTC. Translated, it gives CASRNVGLADYNEQFF.

The chain employs TRBV7-9 and TRBJ2-1; 7 bases line up with TRBD1. Per germline, CDR1 SEHNR and CDR2 FQNEAQ (reference sequence). This CDR3 has 17 residues. Trimming at V came to 8 bases and at J to 0 bases, leaving 13 bases not matched to a gene. The CDR3 protein is CASGMPTGPSSYNEQFF. CDR3 bases: TGTGCCAGCGGCATGCCGACAGGGCCAAGCTCCTACAATGAGCAGTTCTTC. Using reference TRBV7-9 and TRBJ2-1 for the parts outside the CDR3, the full variable domain is DTGVSQNPRHKITKRGQNVTFRCDPISEHNRLYWYRQTLGQGPEFLTYFQNEAQLEKSRLLSDRFSAERPKGSFSTLEIQRTEQGDSAMYLCASGMPTGPSSYNEQFFGPGTRLTVL.

This chain links TRBV14 with TRBJ2-1, with 11 positions matching TRBD2. J was trimmed by 7 bases and V by 6 bases; bases with no gene match: 8. The CDR3 is 15 amino acids. Germline CDR1 reads SGHDN; CDR2 reads FVKESK. CDR3 DNA: TGTGCCAGCAGTTCCGGGACTAGCGGATCTAATGAGCAGTTCTTC. Translation gives CASSSGTSGSNEQFF.

About this clone: Germline and junction disagree at one end, which may indicate a read error. V gene TRBV2 combines with J gene TRBJ2-6; a possible D gene is TRBD1 (5 bases). Germline V gene sequence: CDR1 SNHLY, CDR2 FYNNEI. This CDR3 spans 15 amino acids. CDR3 nucleotides: TGTGCCAGCAGTGACAGGGAAACTGGGGCCAACGGCCTGACTTTC. Translation gives CASSDRETGANGLTF.

The chain recombines TRBV4-1 with TRBJ2-5, with D tentatively TRBD2 (6 bases). Trimming removed 4 bases at V and 2 bases at J, with 14 bases between. The CDR3 has 15 amino acids. The germline V gene has CDR1 MGHRA and CDR2 YSYEKL. The CDR3: CASSLRDFIQETQYF. The CDR3 coding sequence is TGCGCCAGCAGCCTCCGGGACTTCATTCAAGAGACCCAGTACTTC.

The chain carries TRBV7-9 and TRBJ1-2; D is unclear. In germline, CDR1 is SEHNR, CDR2 FQNEAQ (reference sequence). The CDR3 has 12 residues. Trimming pared 1 base from V and 5 bases from J, leaving 5 bases between. CDR3 protein: CASSLDGYGYTF. As DNA, the CDR3 is TGTGCCAGCAGCTTAGACGGGTATGGCTACACCTTC. The full variable domain, completed using reference TRBV7-9 and TRBJ1-2, is DTGVSQNPRHKITKRGQNVTFRCDPISEHNRLYWYRQTLGQGPEFLTYFQNEAQLEKSRLLSDRFSAERPKGSFSTLEIQRTEQGDSAMYLCASSLDGYGYTFGSGTRLTVV.

The genes are TRBV29-1 and TRBJ2-4, with D unclear. CDR3 size: 11 residues. The V gene lost 7 bases and the J gene lost 7 bases, with 11 bases spanning the gap. The germline gives CDR1 SQVTM, CDR2 ANQGSEA. The CDR3 DNA reads as TGCAGCGCTGCGTCGGGTAACATTCAGTACTTC. Encoded protein: CSAASGNIQYF.

Worth noting for this clone: The junction departs from the called germline gene at one end, perhaps through a read error. The J gene is TRBJ1-1, the V gene TRBV7-9, with 9 bases fitting TRBD1. CDR1 SEHNR and CDR2 FQNEAQ come from the germline V gene (reference sequence). The length of the CDR3 is 13 residues. The CDR3 spells CSSSYGTGTEAFF. For the CDR3, the DNA is TGTTCCAGCAGCTACGGGACAGGGACTGAAGCTTTCTTT.

This chain joins TRBV7-2 and TRBJ2-1, with 8 bases lining up with TRBD2. The CDR3 spans 16 residues. Germline CDR1 SGHTA, CDR2 FQGNSA. Trimming removed 0 bases from V and 0 bases from J; junction bases left unmatched: 1. In DNA, the CDR3 is TGTGCCAGCAGCTTAGCAGGGACTAGCTCCTACAATGAGCAGTTCTTC. Its translation is CASSLAGTSSYNEQFF.

This chain uses TRBV5-1 with TRBJ2-3; 15 nucleotides match TRBD2. CDR3 size: 17 residues. Germline trimming cut 4 bases from V and 1 base from J; bases unmatched to any gene: 4. CDR1 and CDR2 (germline): SGHRS, YFSETQ. CDR3 nucleotides: TGCGCCAGCAGCCTGGGACTAGCGGGGGGTGGCACAGATACGCAGTATTTT. It yields the protein CASSLGLAGGGTDTQYF.

The chain couples TRBV19 to TRBJ2-6; D may be TRBD1 (6 bases). Deletions cut 5 bases from V and 2 bases from J, with 25 bases between. Germline CDR1 and CDR2: LNHDA and SQIVND (reference sequence). The CDR3 contains 20 residues. The CDR3 spells CASSVYLTGNQGAGANVLTF. CDR3 coding DNA: TGTGCCAGTAGTGTTTACCTCACAGGGAATCAGGGCGCTGGGGCCAACGTCCTGACTTTC. The variable domain in full, with the rest retrieved from reference TRBV19 and TRBJ2-6, is DGGITQSPKYLFRKEGQNVTLSCEQNLNHDAMYWYRQDPGQGLRLIYYSQIVNDFQKGDIAEGYSVSREKKESFPLTVTSAQKNPTAFYLCASSVYLTGNQGAGANVLTFGAGSRLTVL.

The rearrangement links TRBV6-4 to TRBJ2-3; 10 bases are a match to TRBD2. CDR3 length: 16 residues. CDR1 is MRHNA, CDR2 SNTAGT, per germline. J lost 5 bases, V lost 0 bases, and 5 bases had no gene match. DNA for the CDR3: TGTGCCAGCAGTGACTCCAGCGGGGGGGCCTTAGATACGCAGTATTTT. Amino acids: CASSDSSGGALDTQYF.

The chain recombines TRBV10-1 with TRBJ2-3, with D maybe TRBD2 (6 bases). Trimming pared 4 bases from V and 5 bases from J, leaving 13 bases between. This CDR3 spans 14 amino acids. CDR1 and CDR2 from the germline V gene are WNHNN and SYGVQD (reference sequence). CDR3 sequence (DNA): TGCGCCAGCAGTGTAAACGACGGGAGAGATACGCAGTATTTT. Amino acids: CASSVNDGRDTQYF.

This rearrangement joins TRBV21-1 to TRBJ2-2; the table's D call, TRBD2, has no DNA check behind it. TRBV21-1 has pseudogene status. The CDR3 totals 18 residues. CDR3 nucleotide sequence: TGTGCCAGCATCCCGCGACCGGGGGATAAGGGGAACACCGGGGAGCTGTTTTTT. Its translation: CASIPRPGDKGNTGELFF.

The chain has TRBV6-1 and TRBJ1-2, with TRBD1 as a possible D gene (6 bases). Looked up from germline, CDR1 is MNHNS and CDR2 is SASEGT. The CDR3 has 13 amino acids. Trimming left V 9 bases short and J 8 bases short, with 19 bases between. CDR3 sequence (DNA): TGTGCCAGTATTATAAACTCAGGGGTCGGCTACACCTTC. It codes for CASIINSGVGYTF.

CDR3 DNA sequence: TGTGCCAGCAGTTACAGCAGGGGTCACACTGAAGCTTTCTTT. Its protein product is CASSYSRGHTEAFF. The chain carries TRBV6-5 and TRBJ1-1; maybe TRBD1 (6 bases). CDR1 MNHEY and CDR2 SVGAGI come from the germline V gene. V shed 2 bases and J shed 3 bases, with 10 bases lying between them. The CDR3 runs 14 residues.

J is TRBJ2-7 and V is TRBV19, with TRBD1 identical over 11 bases. Germline loops: CDR1 LNHDA, CDR2 SQIVND (reference sequence). The V segment lost 5 bases and the J segment 6 bases; nucleotides outside the gene matches: 3. The CDR3 contains 13 residues. The DNA for the CDR3 is TGTGCCAGTAGTGGACAGGGGGCGGGCGAGCAGTACTTC. It yields the protein CASSGQGAGEQYF.

This clone was seen a handful of times. The gene calls are TRBV5-4 and TRBJ2-3, with TRBD2 matching over 7 bases. The V segment lost 0 bases and the J segment 0 bases; nucleotides outside the gene matches: 1. Germline lookup yields CDR1 SGHNT and CDR2 YYREEE (reference sequence). The CDR3 sequence is 15 residues long. Written as DNA, the CDR3 is TGTGCCAGCAGCTTGGTCGGGGGGAGCACAGATACGCAGTATTTT. As protein: CASSLVGGSTDTQYF.

This chain connects TRBV2 to TRBJ1-1, with D maybe TRBD1 (5 bases). Trimming cost V 2 bases and J 4 bases, with 26 bases left between them. The CDR3 totals 19 residues. CDR1 is SNHLY, CDR2 FYNNEI, per germline. The CDR3 protein is CASSEPQRGGGSGPTEAFF. CDR3 nucleotide sequence: TGTGCCAGCAGTGAACCCCAGCGCGGGGGGGGGTCCGGTCCCACTGAAGCTTTCTTT.

V usage is TRBV2 and J usage is TRBJ2-3; a weak D match, TRBD2 (5 bases). Germline loops: CDR1 SNHLY, CDR2 FYNNEI. The CDR3 totals 15 residues. V shed 2 bases and J shed 2 bases, with 11 bases lying between them. The CDR3 protein is CASSEWQDSTDTQYF. DNA for the CDR3: TGTGCCAGCAGTGAATGGCAGGACTCCACAGATACGCAGTATTTT.

The rearrangement joins TRBV19 to TRBJ1-5, with D perhaps TRBD1 (6 bases). CDR1 is LNHDA, CDR2 SQIVND, per germline (reference sequence). V lost 7 bases to trimming and J lost 3 bases, with 19 bases between them. The CDR3 is 16 amino acids. CDR3 nucleotide sequence: TGTGCCAGTACCGACCAGGGGAAAGCCCACAATCAGCCCCAGCATTTT. It codes for CASTDQGKAHNQPQHF.

This sequence joins TRBV4-2 and TRBJ2-1; D is possibly TRBD1 (5 bases). CDR3 length equals 15 residues. The V end lost 1 base, the J end lost 2 bases, and 9 bases lay between the germline ends. CDR1 is LGHNA and CDR2 is YNFKEQ in the germline V gene. The CDR3 is CASSQGSGPYNEQFF. The CDR3 nucleotides read TGTGCCAGCAGCCAAGGCTCAGGGCCCTACAATGAGCAGTTCTTC.

The V and J genes are TRBV18 and TRBJ2-4; possible D gene TRBD1, 6 bases. This CDR3 region has 16 residues. Trimming shortened V by 5 bases and J by 0 bases, and 14 bases separated the two germline ends. Germline CDR1 is KGHSH and CDR2 is LQKENI. CDR3 nucleotides: TGTGCCAGCTCATCAACGGGACAACTAGCCAAAAACATTCAGTACTTC. Translation: CASSSTGQLAKNIQYF. The full variable domain, its missing parts supplied by reference TRBV18 and TRBJ2-4, is NAGVMQNPRHLVRRRGQEARLRCSPMKGHSHVYWYRQLPEEGLKFMVYLQKENIIDESGMPKERFSAEFPKEGPSILRIQQVVRGDSAAYFCASSSTGQLAKNIQYFGAGTRLSVL.

The J gene is TRBJ1-2, the V gene TRBV30, with 9 positions matching TRBD1. The CDR3 runs 17 residues. Germline V lookup: CDR1 GTSNPN, CDR2 SVGIG (reference sequence). The ends lost 1 base at V and 4 bases at J; junction bases unmatched: 13. CDR3 coding DNA: TGTGCCTGGAGTGGAAACGTACAGGGGGCGGATCCCTATGGCTACACCTTC. Protein: CAWSGNVQGADPYGYTF.

The CDR3 reads CALTHRANYGYTF. CDR3 nucleotide sequence: TGTGCCCTCACACACAGGGCAAACTATGGCTACACCTTC. The rearrangement uses TRBV30 and TRBJ1-2; D perhaps matches TRBD1 (6 bases). Trimming shortened V by 8 bases and J by 2 bases, and 15 bases separated the two germline ends. CDR3 size: 13 residues. The germline CDR1 and CDR2 sequences are GTSNPN and SVGIG (reference sequence).

This chain joins TRBV25-1 and TRBJ1-5, with D unclear. The ends were cut back, 5 bases at V and 6 bases at J, with 8 bases in the middle. Germline V gives CDR1 MGHDK, CDR2 SYGVNS. The CDR3 contains 12 residues. CDR3 in amino acids: CASSLSGQPQHF. The CDR3 DNA reads as TGTGCCAGCAGTTTGTCGGGTCAGCCCCAGCATTTT.

The rearrangement links TRBV9 to TRBJ2-1; TRBD2 agrees at 8 bases. There are 14 residues in the CDR3. Germline-derived CDR1 and CDR2 are SGDLS and YYNGEE. V was clipped by 4 bases and J by 6 bases; unmatched bases: 6. The CDR3 DNA reads TGTGCCAGCAGCTACACCGGGACTAGCAATGAGCAGTTCTTC. This sequence encodes CASSYTGTSNEQFF.

J is TRBJ2-5 and V is TRBV18; 10 bases match TRBD1. The CDR3 totals 15 residues. The V gene end was trimmed by 3 bases and the J gene end by 5 bases; junction bases not matched to a gene: 6. Germline V gives CDR1 KGHSH, CDR2 LQKENI. The DNA for the CDR3 is TGTGCCAGCTCACCGATGACAGGGGGCTGGGAGACCCAGTACTTC. Protein: CASSPMTGGWETQYF.

The rearrangement joins TRBV4-1 to TRBJ2-6, with D unresolved. V lost 0 bases to trimming and J lost 1 base, with 10 bases between them. Germline V CDR1 and CDR2: MGHRA, YSYEKL. The length of the CDR3 is 17 residues. CDR3 region: CASSQEAVSSGANVLTF. The CDR3 bases are TGCGCCAGCAGCCAAGAGGCGGTTAGTTCTGGGGCCAACGTCCTGACTTTC.